In this sample, the clone carrying this T cell receptor (beta chain) turned up many times. As yet, its antigen is unknown. The data originate from a study of regulatory T cells in long-lasting Graves disease. Study outcomes and limitations: Relative to newly diagnosed Graves' patients, persistent ones had lower TCR diversity.

Time point in this sample: newly diagnosed GD, antithyroid drugs for less than 3 months. The authors made the TCR library using RNA they extracted from PBMCs. Trimming cost V 4 bases and J 0 bases; bases outside gene matches: 18. The CDR3 sequence is 21 residues long. TCR beta libraries were built with iRepertoire HTBI primers and Arm-PCR of CDR3 regions. A single record per CDR3 protein comes from TCRdb applying MiXCR to the multiplex PCR reads. Here the sample spans about 310,000 distinct CDR3 sequences, over 15% being singletons. The sequence was collected from a female donor with Graves disease. Sequencing used peripheral blood mononuclear cells (PBMCs), obtained at new diagnosis, from a patient treated with antithyroid drugs. J is TRBJ2-3 and V is TRBV12-3 or TRBV12-4; TRBD2 matches 11 bases. In DNA form, the CDR3 reads TGTGCCAGCAGTTCCAGGGGGCTAGCGGGGGGATTGACTCCTAGCACAGATACGCAGTATTTT. It is translated as CASSSRGLAGGLTPSTDTQYF.